The 30 T cell receptor beta chains below come from one sample, sequenced in a study of blood T cell repertoires in COVID-19. Libraries were prepared by immunoSEQ multiplex PCR; TCRdb keeps only in-frame clonotypes and omits some of them. The table has tens of thousands of clones, 88% seen once. Sequenced sample: peripheral blood. These receptors came from a woman in her forties or fifties with active or convalescent COVID-19.

The V gene is TRBV9, the J gene TRBJ1-3; D is possibly TRBD1 (5 bases). The V end was cut by 0 bases, the J end by 0 bases, with 7 bases between. Germline-derived CDR1 and CDR2 are SGDLS and YYNGEE. There are 15 residues in the CDR3. The CDR3: CASSVGGGSGNTIYF. DNA for the CDR3: TGTGCCAGCAGCGTAGGGGGCGGCTCTGGAAACACCATATATTTT.

This chain uses TRBV29-1 with TRBJ2-5; D perhaps matches TRBD2 (6 bases). CDR1 is SQVTM and CDR2 is ANQGSEA in the germline V gene. Trimming pared 2 bases from V and 5 bases from J, leaving 15 bases between. The CDR3 extends over 14 amino acids. For the CDR3, the DNA is TGCAGCGTTGAAACGACTAGTCATCCCGAGACCCAGTACTTC. This translates into CSVETTSHPETQYF.

The V and J genes are TRBV7-8 and TRBJ2-3, with D possibly being TRBD2 (5 bases). The length of the CDR3 is 14 residues. The ends were cut back, 5 bases at V and 1 base at J, with 10 bases in the middle. Germline-derived CDR1 and CDR2 are SGHVS and FQNEAQ. CDR3 DNA: TGTGCCAGCAGCCCTGCCGGGGGCACAGATACGCAGTATTTT. It translates to CASSPAGGTDTQYF.

The chain employs TRBV5-1 and TRBJ2-5, with D maybe TRBD1 (6 bases). The CDR3 has 15 amino acids. Germline assignment: CDR1 SGHRS and CDR2 YFSETQ. V was shortened by 4 bases and J by 4 bases, with 17 bases between the two germline ends. The CDR3 DNA reads TGCGCCAGCAGCCGGGACACCTCAGAGGGAGAGACCCAGTACTTC. Its translation: CASSRDTSEGETQYF.

The rearrangement links TRBV10-3 to TRBJ1-2; D unclear. Germline assignment: CDR1 ENHRY and CDR2 SYGVKD. The CDR3 is made up of 9 amino acids. V was cut by 10 bases and J by 6 bases, with 6 bases left in between. CDR3 region: CASENGYTF. CDR3 coding DNA: TGTGCCAGCGAAAATGGCTACACCTTC.

The CDR3 here is CASRGGNQETQYF. The DNA of the CDR3 is TGTGCCAGCAGGGGAGGAAACCAAGAGACCCAGTACTTC. The chain recombines TRBV27 with TRBJ2-5; tentatively, D is TRBD2 (6 bases). This CDR3 contains 13 residues. V was shortened by 6 bases and J by 0 bases, with 8 bases between the two germline ends. Germline CDR1 is MNHEY and CDR2 is SMNVEV (reference sequence).

This clone was seen only once. This rearrangement joins TRBV15 to TRBJ1-4; D might be TRBD1 (5 bases). CDR1 LNHNV and CDR2 YYDKDF come from the germline V gene (reference sequence). V lost 0 bases to trimming and J lost 5 bases, with 16 bases between them. The CDR3 is made up of 17 amino acids. CDR3 protein: CATSRDIGGAGNEKLFF. The CDR3 DNA reads as TGTGCCACCAGCAGAGATATTGGCGGGGCGGGCAATGAAAAACTGTTTTTT.

The chain uses TRBV9 and TRBJ1-1; 10 positions agree with TRBD1. CDR3 length: 15 amino acids. Germline lookup yields CDR1 SGDLS and CDR2 YYNGEE. The trim removed 4 bases at V and 5 bases at J, leaving 8 bases unmatched. CDR3 amino acids: CASSPTGQGETEAFF. The CDR3, as DNA: TGTGCCAGCAGCCCCACCGGACAGGGGGAAACTGAAGCTTTCTTT.

This clone has a single count. J is TRBJ2-7 and V is TRBV2; D not certain. This CDR3 spans 12 amino acids. V lost 1 base to trimming and J lost 3 bases, with 4 bases between them. The germline V gene encodes CDR1 SNHLY and CDR2 FYNNEI. The CDR3 DNA reads as TGTGCCAGCAGTGAAGGCGTCTACGAGCAGTACTTC. Its protein product is CASSEGVYEQYF.

The chain couples TRBV3-1 (or the pseudogene TRBV3-2) to TRBJ2-7; tentative D call: TRBD1 (8 bases). V was cut by 1 base and J by 4 bases, with 20 bases left in between. The CDR3 runs to 17 residues. Germline CDR1 reads LGHDT; CDR2 reads YNNKEL (reference sequence). The CDR3 bases are TGTGCCAGCAGCCAAGGACTACAGGGGGAGGGGCTTTACGAGCAGTACTTC. This gives the protein CASSQGLQGEGLYEQYF.

V gene TRBV6-4 combines with J gene TRBJ1-5; D not resolved. Germline values: CDR1 MRHNA, CDR2 SNTAGT. The length of the CDR3 is 13 residues. V dropped 4 bases and J dropped 0 bases, with 4 bases sitting between them. The CDR3 sequence is CASSGHSNQPQHF. Written as DNA, the CDR3 is TGTGCCAGCAGTGGACATAGCAATCAGCCCCAGCATTTT.

The rearrangement joins TRBV10-3 to TRBJ1-3; no clear D gene. The CDR3 sequence is 15 residues long. V lost 9 bases and J lost 0, with 15 bases in between. CDR1 and CDR2 (germline): ENHRY, SYGVKD. Written as DNA, the CDR3 is TGTGCCATAGAAGCAAGCGCTCGCTCTGGAAACACCATATATTTT. The encoded protein is CAIEASARSGNTIYF.

CDR3 nucleotides: TGTGCCTGGACAGTACAAGGGGGCTCCTACAATGAGCAGTTCTTC. It yields the protein CAWTVQGGSYNEQFF. The chain couples TRBV30 to TRBJ2-1, with a tentative D call TRBD1 (6 bases). The CDR3 loop spans 15 amino acids. The germline V and J ends were trimmed by 4 bases and 0 bases, with 13 bases remaining between them. Germline CDR1 reads GTSNPN; CDR2 reads SVGIG (reference sequence).

The rearrangement uses TRBV5-6 and TRBJ1-2; a weak D match, TRBD1 (5 bases). V was trimmed by 1 base and J by 6 bases, leaving 16 bases between them. The CDR3 runs to 15 residues. CDR1 and CDR2 from the germline V gene are SGHDT and YYEEEE. The CDR3 bases are TGTGCCAGCAGCTTGTGGACTACGGGACCGCATGGCTACACCTTC. Residues: CASSLWTTGPHGYTF.

The genes are TRBV11-2 and TRBJ2-3; perhaps TRBD2 as D (6 bases). The CDR3 runs to 15 residues. Deletions cut 6 bases from V and 3 bases from J, with 16 bases between. The germline CDR1 and CDR2 sequences are SGHAT and FQNNGV. CDR3 DNA sequence: TGTGCCAGCAGGAAACCGGGACTGCGAACAGATACGCAGTATTTT. Its protein is CASRKPGLRTDTQYF. The full variable domain, with the rest looked up from reference TRBV11-2 and TRBJ2-3, is EAGVAQSPRYKIIEKRQSVAFWCNPISGHATLYWYQQILGQGPKLLIQFQNNGVVDDSQLPKDRFSAERLKGVDSTLKIQPAKLEDSAVYLCASRKPGLRTDTQYFGPGTRLTVL.

CDR3 amino acids: CASQTGARNSPLHF. CDR3 in DNA: TGTGCCAGCCAGACAGGGGCTAGGAATTCACCCCTCCACTTT. The gene calls are TRBV19 and TRBJ1-6, with 8 bases identical to TRBD1. After removal of 9 bases from V and 7 bases from J, the junction contained 8 bases not matched to a gene. CDR3 length: 14 amino acids. Germline-derived CDR1 and CDR2 are LNHDA and SQIVND (reference sequence).

The rearrangement joins TRBV2 to TRBJ1-2; D uncertain. The CDR3 totals 10 residues. The germline CDR1 and CDR2 sequences are SNHLY and FYNNEI. Trimming removed 6 bases at V and 4 bases at J, with 3 bases between. CDR3 coding DNA: TGTGCCAGCAGCCGCTATGGCTACACCTTC. It encodes CASSRYGYTF.

This chain uses TRBV5-1 with TRBJ2-7, with a possible D match to TRBD2 (6 bases). V was trimmed by 2 bases and J by 4 bases, leaving 13 bases between them. Germline V gene sequence: CDR1 SGHRS, CDR2 YFSETQ. This CDR3 region has 14 residues. The CDR3 bases are TGCGCCAGCAGCTTCGACGGGAGTAGGTACGAGCAGTACTTC. Its translation: CASSFDGSRYEQYF.

The chain links TRBV19 to TRBJ1-1; perhaps TRBD1 as D (5 bases). CDR3 length: 12 amino acids. Trimming left V 7 bases short and J 4 bases short, with 10 bases between. CDR1 LNHDA and CDR2 SQIVND come from the germline V gene (reference sequence). The CDR3 nucleotides are TGTGCCAGTAAAACAGGAGTCACTGAAGCTTTCTTT. It translates to CASKTGVTEAFF.

The V call is TRBV29-1, the J call TRBJ2-1; D unclear. Trimming removed 7 bases from V and 0 bases from J, with 19 bases in between. This CDR3 spans 16 amino acids. The germline V gene has CDR1 SQVTM and CDR2 ANQGSEA. DNA of the CDR3: TGCAGCGCCAATCCCCCCAGCGTTAGCTCCTACAATGAGCAGTTCTTC. Protein product: CSANPPSVSSYNEQFF.

The V gene is TRBV15, the J gene TRBJ1-1; no definite D call. V shed 8 bases and J shed 1 base, with 8 bases lying between them. The CDR3 is 12 residues long. Germline-derived CDR1 and CDR2 are LNHNV and YYDKDF (reference sequence). CDR3 region: CATGSGNTEAFF. In DNA, the CDR3 is TGTGCCACCGGTAGCGGGAACACTGAAGCTTTCTTT.

This rearrangement joins TRBV2 to TRBJ1-1, with a tentative D call TRBD1 (5 bases). The CDR3 is made up of 14 amino acids. Germline assignment: CDR1 SNHLY and CDR2 FYNNEI. Trimming pared 0 bases from V and 11 bases from J, leaving 16 bases between. CDR3 DNA: TGTGCCAGCAGTGAAGCTCAAGGGGCGAACCTGGCTTTCTTT. Translated, it gives CASSEAQGANLAFF.

This clone was seen a single time. The J gene is TRBJ2-7, the V gene TRBV5-6; 9 positions match TRBD1. J was trimmed by 2 bases and V by 3 bases; bases with no gene match: 3. The V gene's germline CDR1 is SGHDT and CDR2 YYEEEE. This CDR3 contains 14 residues. CDR3 nucleotides: TGTGCCAGCAGCTATGGACAGGGGACCTACGAGCAGTACTTC. This translates into CASSYGQGTYEQYF.

The chain employs TRBV30 and TRBJ2-3; 10 nucleotides match TRBD2. Per the germline V gene, CDR1 is GTSNPN and CDR2 is SVGIG (reference sequence). With V trimmed by 3 bases and J by 4 bases, 10 bases remained unmatched. The CDR3 consists of 16 residues. Written as DNA, the CDR3 is TGTGCCTGGAGACGCCCTAGCGGGAGTAGTGCAGATACGCAGTATTTT. Translated, it gives CAWRRPSGSSADTQYF.

The CDR3 is CASSYDRPTSVTNYEQYF. The CDR3 nucleotides read TGTGCCAGCAGTTATGACAGACCGACGAGCGTAACCAACTACGAGCAGTACTTC. V is TRBV6-2 or TRBV6-3 and J is TRBJ2-7; a weak D match, TRBD1 (5 bases). V lost 3 bases and J lost 3, with 24 bases in between. The CDR3 extends over 18 amino acids. Per the germline V gene, CDR1 is MNHEY and CDR2 is SVGEGT.

The chain has TRBV1 and TRBJ2-1; whether TRBD2, the table's D call, matches the DNA was not checked. TRBV1 corresponds to a pseudogene. This CDR3 has 15 residues. The CDR3: CTSSQVLGRRDEQFF. DNA for the CDR3: TGCACCAGCAGTCAAGTCCTAGGCAGGAGGGATGAGCAGTTCTTC.

This clone has just one count. The chain joins TRBV6-4 to TRBJ2-1; weak D call: TRBD1 (6 bases). V lost 6 bases and J lost 7, with 19 bases in between. CDR1 is MRHNA, CDR2 SNTAGT, per germline. The CDR3 totals 15 residues. The CDR3 sequence is CASSVGQTPTNEQFF. The CDR3 DNA follows: TGTGCCAGCAGCGTTGGACAGACCCCTACAAATGAGCAGTTCTTC.

This chain joins TRBV6-5 and TRBJ2-1; the match to TRBD2 covers 9 bases. With V trimmed by 0 bases and J by 10 bases, 7 bases remained unmatched. CDR1 is MNHEY and CDR2 is SVGAGI in the germline V gene. This CDR3 contains 15 residues. The CDR3: CASSYSWGLAGEQFF. DNA for the CDR3: TGTGCCAGCAGTTACTCATGGGGGCTAGCGGGGGAGCAGTTCTTC.

The rearrangement links TRBV10-1 to TRBJ2-7; D uncertain. Germline CDR1 reads WNHNN; CDR2 reads SYGVQD (reference sequence). CDR3 size: 14 residues. V was shortened by 6 bases and J by 6 bases, with 18 bases between the two germline ends. The CDR3 DNA sequence: TGCGCCAGCAGCCCCAATCGAATATCCGGCGAGCAGTACTTC. As protein: CASSPNRISGEQYF.

The J gene is TRBJ2-1, the V gene TRBV27; D may be TRBD2 (5 bases). Germline values: CDR1 MNHEY, CDR2 SMNVEV (reference sequence). V was trimmed by 8 bases and J by 0 bases, leaving 11 bases between them. This CDR3 contains 14 residues. The CDR3 spells CASGLTSSYNEQFF. The CDR3 DNA follows: TGTGCCAGCGGCCTAACTAGCTCCTACAATGAGCAGTTCTTC.